The source of this T cell receptor beta chain is a study of graft-versus-host responses after intestinal transplantation. CDR1 is SNHLY, CDR2 FYNNEI, per germline. The V gene lost 3 bases and the J gene lost 3 bases, with 8 bases spanning the gap. The CDR3 covers 14 residues. In this sample, this clone turned up a few times. No antigen is known for it. The repertoire was sequenced with immunoSEQ multiplex PCR; TCRdb's copy has only in-frame clones and lacks some. This sample has thousands of clones; over 65% occur once, and the top ten carry 6% to 8.5%. To release intraepithelial and lamina propria lymphocytes, the graft tissue was processed. Study results and caveats: Individuals who had graft-donor T cell macrochimerism had allografts that showed high graft-versus-host to host-versus-graft clonal ratios. Among recipient marrow samples, GvH clones were found; some appeared first in ileum or blood.

This specimen was ileum tissue, taken 17 days after transplant. This TCR was recovered from a human patient who received an intestinal transplant, so some T cells may come from the graft donor. The V gene is TRBV2, the J gene TRBJ1-4; no reliable D call. CDR3 nucleotides: TGTGCCAGCAGTGATCTGGGAGCTAATGAAAAACTGTTTTTT. Translation: CASSDLGANEKLFF.